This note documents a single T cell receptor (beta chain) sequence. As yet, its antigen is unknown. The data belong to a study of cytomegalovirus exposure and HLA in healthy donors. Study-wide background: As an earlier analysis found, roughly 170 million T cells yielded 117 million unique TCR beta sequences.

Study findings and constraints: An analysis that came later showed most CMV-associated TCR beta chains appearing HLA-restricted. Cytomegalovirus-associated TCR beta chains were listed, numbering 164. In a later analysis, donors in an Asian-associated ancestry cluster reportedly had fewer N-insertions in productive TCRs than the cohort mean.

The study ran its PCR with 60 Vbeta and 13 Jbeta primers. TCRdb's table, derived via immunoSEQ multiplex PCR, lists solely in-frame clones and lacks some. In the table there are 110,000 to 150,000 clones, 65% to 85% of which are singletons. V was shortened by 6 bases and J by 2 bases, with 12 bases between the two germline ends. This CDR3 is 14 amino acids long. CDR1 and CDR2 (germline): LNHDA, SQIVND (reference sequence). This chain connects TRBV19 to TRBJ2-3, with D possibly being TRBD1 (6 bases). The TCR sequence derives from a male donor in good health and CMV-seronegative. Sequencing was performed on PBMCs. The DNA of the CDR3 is TGTGCCAGTAGGGAGAACAGGGTCACAGATACGCAGTATTTT. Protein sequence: CASRENRVTDTQYF. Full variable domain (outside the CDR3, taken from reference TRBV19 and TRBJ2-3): DGGITQSPKYLFRKEGQNVTLSCEQNLNHDAMYWYRQDPGQGLRLIYYSQIVNDFQKGDIAEGYSVSREKKESFPLTVTSAQKNPTAFYLCASRENRVTDTQYFGPGTRLTVL.